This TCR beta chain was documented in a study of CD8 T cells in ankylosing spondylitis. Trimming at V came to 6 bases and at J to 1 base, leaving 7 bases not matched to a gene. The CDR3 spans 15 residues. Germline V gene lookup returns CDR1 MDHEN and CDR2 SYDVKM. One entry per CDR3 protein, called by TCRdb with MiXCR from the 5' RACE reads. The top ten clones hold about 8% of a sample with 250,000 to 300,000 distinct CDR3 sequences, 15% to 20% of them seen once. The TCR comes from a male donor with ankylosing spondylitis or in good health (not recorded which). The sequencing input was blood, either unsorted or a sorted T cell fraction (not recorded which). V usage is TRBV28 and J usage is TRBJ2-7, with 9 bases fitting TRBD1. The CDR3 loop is CASRTAGTGSYEQYV. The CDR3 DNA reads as TGTGCCAGCAGGACCGCCGGGACAGGGTCCTACGAGCAGTACGTC.